This T cell receptor beta chain appears in the sequencing data of a study of blood T cell repertoires in COVID-19. The table came from immunoSEQ multiplex PCR; TCRdb's copy has only in-frame clones and leaves some out. The sample records around 260,000 clones, around nine tenths being singletons. In its sample, this clone was seen a few times. Seattle enrolled patients during active infection and tracked them longitudinally. The V end lost 0 bases, the J end lost 0 bases, and 10 bases lay between the germline ends. Per the germline V gene, CDR1 is SGHRS and CDR2 is YFSETQ. The CDR3 totals 16 residues.

This chain links TRBV5-1 with TRBJ2-1, with D possibly TRBD2 on 5 matching bases. The TCR comes from a woman in her sixties or seventies with COVID-19, enrolled during active disease. Sequenced: peripheral blood. CDR3 DNA: TGCGCCAGCAGCTTGGCCCCGGGAAGCTCCTACAATGAGCAGTTCTTC. Its protein is CASSLAPGSSYNEQFF. The full variable domain, its missing parts supplied by reference TRBV5-1 and TRBJ2-1, is KAGVTQTPRYLIKTRGQQVTLSCSPISGHRSVSWYQQTPGQGLQFLFEYFSETQRNKGNFPGRFSGRQFSNSRSEMNVSTLELGDSALYLCASSLAPGSSYNEQFFGPGTRLTVL.